Reported below is one TCR beta chain. The target antigen is unknown. The sample comes from a study of T cells in Graves' hyperthyroidism and ophthalmopathy. General observations from the study: Among clonotypes expanded in thyroid above 0.001, most were also found in blood. A median around 6 months before onset, the model predicted ophthalmopathy. From stable hyperthyroidism, ophthalmopathy was separated by a 13 V-J model.

Exclusion criteria comprised uncontrolled infection, other autoimmune disease, pregnancy or lactation. The source material, RNA transcripts, was used to amplify TCR beta CDR3 regions. The TCR CDR3 was amplified in a first-round RT-PCR using the HTBI primer set. One entry per CDR3 protein, called by TCRdb with MiXCR from the multiplex PCR reads. The sample shows 450,000 to 700,000 distinct CDR3 sequences, roughly 50% of them seen only once. Germline CDR1 and CDR2: PRHDT and FYEKMQ (reference sequence). Losses at the gene ends were 4 bases for V and 4 bases for J; bases not matched to a gene: 10. This CDR3 region has 16 residues.

This chain joins TRBV13 and TRBJ2-7; 10 bases align to TRBD1. Source material: peripheral blood or thyroid tissue (not recorded which). This receptor was identified in an adult woman with Graves' disease, either hyperthyroidism or ophthalmopathy (not recorded which). The CDR3 is CASSSLRGTGVYEQYF. CDR3 in DNA: TGTGCCAGCAGCTCACTCCGGGGGACAGGGGTGTACGAGCAGTACTTC.